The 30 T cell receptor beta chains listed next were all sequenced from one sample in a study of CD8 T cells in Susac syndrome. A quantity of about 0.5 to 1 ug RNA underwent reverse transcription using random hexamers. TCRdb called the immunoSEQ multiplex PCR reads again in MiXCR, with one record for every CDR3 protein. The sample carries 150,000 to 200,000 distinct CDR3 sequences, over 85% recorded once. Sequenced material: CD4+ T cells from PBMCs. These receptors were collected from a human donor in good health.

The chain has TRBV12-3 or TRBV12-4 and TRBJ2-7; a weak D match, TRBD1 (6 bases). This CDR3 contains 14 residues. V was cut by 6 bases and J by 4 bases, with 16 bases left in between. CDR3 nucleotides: TGTGCCAGCAGCATCCGGGACACCCGATACGAGCAGTACTTC. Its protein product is CASSIRDTRYEQYF.

The CDR3 nucleotides read TGCAGTGCTAGGGAGGAAAGCTCCTATAATTCACCCCTCCACTTT. Encoded protein: CSAREESSYNSPLHF. V usage is TRBV20-1 and J usage is TRBJ1-6; D not certain. This CDR3 is built from 15 residues. V was clipped by 3 bases and J by 0 bases, with 9 bases between them. Germline V lookup: CDR1 DFQATT, CDR2 SNEGSKA (reference sequence).

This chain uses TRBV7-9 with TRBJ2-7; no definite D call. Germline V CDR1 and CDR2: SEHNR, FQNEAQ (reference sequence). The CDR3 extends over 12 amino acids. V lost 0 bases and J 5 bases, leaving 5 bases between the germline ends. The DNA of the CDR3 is TGTGCCAGCAGCTTAGCCCGGGACGAGCAGTACTTC. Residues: CASSLARDEQYF.

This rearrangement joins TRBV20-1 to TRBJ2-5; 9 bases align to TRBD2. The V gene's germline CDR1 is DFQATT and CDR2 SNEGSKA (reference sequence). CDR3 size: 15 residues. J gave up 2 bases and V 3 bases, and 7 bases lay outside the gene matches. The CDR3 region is CSARVERGAQETQYF. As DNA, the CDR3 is TGCAGTGCTAGGGTTGAGCGGGGGGCTCAAGAGACCCAGTACTTC.

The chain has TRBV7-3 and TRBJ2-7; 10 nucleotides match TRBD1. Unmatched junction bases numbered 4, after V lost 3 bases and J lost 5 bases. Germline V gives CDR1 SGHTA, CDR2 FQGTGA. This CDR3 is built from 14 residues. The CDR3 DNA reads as TGTGCCAGCAGCTTGGGACAGGGGATACACGAGCAGTACTTC. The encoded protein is CASSLGQGIHEQYF.

The CDR3 loop is CSARGGGGNQPQHF. The DNA for the CDR3 is TGCAGTGCTCGAGGGGGAGGAGGCAATCAGCCCCAGCATTTT. This chain links TRBV20-1 with TRBJ1-5; tentatively, D is TRBD1 (6 bases). CDR1 and CDR2 from the germline V gene are DFQATT and SNEGSKA (reference sequence). This CDR3 has 14 amino acids. The V and J ends lost 5 bases and 2 bases respectively, with 13 bases between them.

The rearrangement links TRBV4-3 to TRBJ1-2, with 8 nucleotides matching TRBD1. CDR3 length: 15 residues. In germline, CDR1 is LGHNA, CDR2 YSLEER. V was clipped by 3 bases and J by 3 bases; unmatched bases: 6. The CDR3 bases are TGCGCCAGCAGCCAGGGTGGACAGGGAGACTATGGCTACACCTTC. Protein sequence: CASSQGGQGDYGYTF.

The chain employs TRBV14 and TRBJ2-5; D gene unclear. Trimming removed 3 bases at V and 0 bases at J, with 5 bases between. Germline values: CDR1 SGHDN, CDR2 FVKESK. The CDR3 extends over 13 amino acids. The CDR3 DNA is TGTGCCAGCAGCCATCGGAACCAAGAGACCCAGTACTTC. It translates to CASSHRNQETQYF.

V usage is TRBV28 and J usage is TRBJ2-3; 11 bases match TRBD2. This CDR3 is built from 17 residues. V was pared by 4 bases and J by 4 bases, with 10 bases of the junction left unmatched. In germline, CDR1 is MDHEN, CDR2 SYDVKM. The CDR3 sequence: CASSSPSSGGKSDTQYF. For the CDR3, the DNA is TGTGCCAGCAGTTCCCCTTCTAGCGGGGGGAAGTCAGATACGCAGTATTTT.

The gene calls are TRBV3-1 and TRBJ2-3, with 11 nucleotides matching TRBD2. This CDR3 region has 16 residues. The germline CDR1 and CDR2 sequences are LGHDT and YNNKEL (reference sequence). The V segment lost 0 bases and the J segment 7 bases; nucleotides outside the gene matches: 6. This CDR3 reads CASSQETTSGGYTQYF. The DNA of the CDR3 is TGTGCCAGCAGCCAAGAGACAACTAGCGGGGGTTATACGCAGTATTTT.

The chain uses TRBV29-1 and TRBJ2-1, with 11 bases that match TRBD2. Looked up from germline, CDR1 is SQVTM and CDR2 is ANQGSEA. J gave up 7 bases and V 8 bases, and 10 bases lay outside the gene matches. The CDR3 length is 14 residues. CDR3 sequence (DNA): TGCAGCATACTAGCGGGAGTGGGGCCAAATGAGCAGTTCTTC. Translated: CSILAGVGPNEQFF.

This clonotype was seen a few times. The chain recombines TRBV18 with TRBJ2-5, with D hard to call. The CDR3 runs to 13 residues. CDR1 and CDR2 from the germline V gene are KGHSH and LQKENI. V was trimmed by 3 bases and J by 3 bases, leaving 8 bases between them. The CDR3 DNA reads TGTGCCAGCTCACCGCGGCAGGAAGAGACCCAGTACTTC. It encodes CASSPRQEETQYF.

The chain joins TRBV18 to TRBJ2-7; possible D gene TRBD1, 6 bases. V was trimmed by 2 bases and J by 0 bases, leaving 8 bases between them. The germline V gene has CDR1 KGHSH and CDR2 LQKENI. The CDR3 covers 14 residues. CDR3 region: CASSPSRGSYEQYF. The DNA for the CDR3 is TGTGCCAGCTCACCAAGCAGGGGCTCCTACGAGCAGTACTTC.

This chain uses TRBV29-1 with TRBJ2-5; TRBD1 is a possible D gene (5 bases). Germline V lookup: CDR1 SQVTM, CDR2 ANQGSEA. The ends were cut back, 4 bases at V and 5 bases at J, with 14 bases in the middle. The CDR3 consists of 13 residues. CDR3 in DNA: TGCAGCGTTGGAGAAGTCGCAGGGGAGACCCAGTACTTC. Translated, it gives CSVGEVAGETQYF.

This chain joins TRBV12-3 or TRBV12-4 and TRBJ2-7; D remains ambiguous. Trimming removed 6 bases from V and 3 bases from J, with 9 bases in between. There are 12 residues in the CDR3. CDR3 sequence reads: CASRETIYEQYF. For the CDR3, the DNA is TGTGCCAGCAGAGAAACGATCTACGAGCAGTACTTC.

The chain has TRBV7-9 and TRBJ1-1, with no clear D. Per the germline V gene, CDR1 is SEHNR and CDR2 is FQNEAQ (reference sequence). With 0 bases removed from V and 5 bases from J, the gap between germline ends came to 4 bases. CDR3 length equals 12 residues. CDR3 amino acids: CASSLAATEAFF. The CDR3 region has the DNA TGTGCCAGCAGCTTAGCGGCGACTGAAGCTTTCTTT.

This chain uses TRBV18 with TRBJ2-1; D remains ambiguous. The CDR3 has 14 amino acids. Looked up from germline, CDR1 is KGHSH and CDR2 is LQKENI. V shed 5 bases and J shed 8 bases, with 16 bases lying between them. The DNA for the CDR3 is TGTGCCAGCTCATCCATGGTCCAAAGGGATGAGCAGTTCTTC. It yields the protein CASSSMVQRDEQFF.

As DNA, the CDR3 is TGTGCCACCAGCAGACTACCGGGACAGAGTAATTCACCCCTCCACTTT. Its translation: CATSRLPGQSNSPLHF. This chain uses TRBV15 with TRBJ1-6; 7 bases are shared with TRBD1. This CDR3 region has 16 residues. CDR1 and CDR2 from the germline V gene are LNHNV and YYDKDF (reference sequence). Trimming cost V 2 bases and J 6 bases; bases outside gene matches: 7.

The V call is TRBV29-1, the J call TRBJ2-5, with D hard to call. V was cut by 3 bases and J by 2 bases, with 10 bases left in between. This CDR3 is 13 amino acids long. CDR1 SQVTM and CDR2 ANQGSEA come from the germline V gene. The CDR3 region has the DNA TGCAGCGTTGACGTGAACAGACAAGAGACCCAGTACTTC. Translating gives CSVDVNRQETQYF.

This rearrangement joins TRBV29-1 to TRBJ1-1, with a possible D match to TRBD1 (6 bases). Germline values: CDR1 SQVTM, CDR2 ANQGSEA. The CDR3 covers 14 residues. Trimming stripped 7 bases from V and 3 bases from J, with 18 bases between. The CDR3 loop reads CSASQGSIDTEAFF. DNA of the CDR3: TGCAGCGCCTCCCAGGGGTCGATTGACACTGAAGCTTTCTTT.

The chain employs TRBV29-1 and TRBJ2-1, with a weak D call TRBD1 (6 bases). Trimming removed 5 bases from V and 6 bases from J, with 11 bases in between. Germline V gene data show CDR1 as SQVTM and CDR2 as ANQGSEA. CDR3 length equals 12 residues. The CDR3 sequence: CSVKIQGNEQFF. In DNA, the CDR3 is TGCAGCGTTAAAATACAGGGCAATGAGCAGTTCTTC.

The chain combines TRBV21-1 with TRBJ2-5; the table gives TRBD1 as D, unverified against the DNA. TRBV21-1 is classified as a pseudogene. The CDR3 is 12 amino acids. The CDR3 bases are TGTGCCAGCAGCGAAAGAAGTGTTTGGGGGGACTTC. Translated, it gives CASSERSVWGDF.

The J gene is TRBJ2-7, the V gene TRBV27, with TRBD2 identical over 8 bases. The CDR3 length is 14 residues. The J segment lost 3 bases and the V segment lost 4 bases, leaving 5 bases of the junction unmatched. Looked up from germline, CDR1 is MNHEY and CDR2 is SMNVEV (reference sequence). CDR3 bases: TGTGCCAGCAGTTCGGGGGGGGTGGGCTACGAGCAGTACTTC. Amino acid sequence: CASSSGGVGYEQYF.

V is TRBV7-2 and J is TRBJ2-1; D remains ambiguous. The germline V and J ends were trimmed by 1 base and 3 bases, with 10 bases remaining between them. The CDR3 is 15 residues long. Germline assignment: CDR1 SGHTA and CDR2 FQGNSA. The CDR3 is CASSLVPTVYNEQFF. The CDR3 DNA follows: TGTGCCAGCAGCTTAGTCCCCACGGTCTACAATGAGCAGTTCTTC.

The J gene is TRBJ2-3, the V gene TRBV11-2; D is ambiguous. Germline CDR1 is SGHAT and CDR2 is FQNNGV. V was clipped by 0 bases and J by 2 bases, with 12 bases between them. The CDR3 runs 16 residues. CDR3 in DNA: TGTGCCAGCAGCTTAGATCGCCCAAGCTTCACAGATACGCAGTATTTT. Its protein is CASSLDRPSFTDTQYF.

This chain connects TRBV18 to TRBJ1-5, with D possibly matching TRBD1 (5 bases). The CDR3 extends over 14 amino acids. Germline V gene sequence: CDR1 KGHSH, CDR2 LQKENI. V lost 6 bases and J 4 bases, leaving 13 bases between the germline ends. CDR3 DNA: TGTGCCAGCTCCAAAGGACAAGCGAATCAGCCCCAGCATTTT. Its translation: CASSKGQANQPQHF.

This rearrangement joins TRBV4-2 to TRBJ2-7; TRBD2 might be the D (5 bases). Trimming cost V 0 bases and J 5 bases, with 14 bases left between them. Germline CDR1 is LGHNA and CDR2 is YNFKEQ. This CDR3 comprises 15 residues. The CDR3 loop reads CASSQDGPGDHEQYF. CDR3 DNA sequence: TGTGCCAGCAGCCAAGATGGTCCCGGGGATCACGAGCAGTACTTC.

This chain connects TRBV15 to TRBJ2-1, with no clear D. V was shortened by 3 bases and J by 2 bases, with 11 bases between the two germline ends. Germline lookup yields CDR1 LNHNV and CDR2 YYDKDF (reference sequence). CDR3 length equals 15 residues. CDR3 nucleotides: TGTGCCACCAGCAGCCCCTCAATCACCTACAATGAGCAGTTCTTC. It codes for CATSSPSITYNEQFF. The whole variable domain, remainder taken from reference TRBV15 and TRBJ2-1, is DAMVIQNPRYQVTQFGKPVTLSCSQTLNHNVMYWYQQKSSQAPKLLFHYYDKDFNNEADTPDNFQSRRPNTSFCFLDIRSPGLGDTAMYLCATSSPSITYNEQFFGPGTRLTVL.

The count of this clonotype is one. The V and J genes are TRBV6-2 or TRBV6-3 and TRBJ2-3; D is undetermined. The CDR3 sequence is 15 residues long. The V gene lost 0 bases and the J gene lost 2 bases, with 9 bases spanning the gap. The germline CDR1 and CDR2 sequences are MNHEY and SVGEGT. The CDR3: CASSYSGPTTDTQYF. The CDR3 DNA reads TGTGCCAGCAGTTACTCGGGCCCGACCACAGATACGCAGTATTTT.

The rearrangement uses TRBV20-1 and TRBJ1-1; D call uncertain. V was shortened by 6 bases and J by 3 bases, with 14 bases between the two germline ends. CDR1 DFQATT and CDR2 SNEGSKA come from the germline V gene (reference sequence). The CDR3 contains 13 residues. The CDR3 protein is CSAQWAGHTEAFF. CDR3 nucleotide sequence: TGCAGTGCACAGTGGGCCGGACACACTGAAGCTTTCTTT.